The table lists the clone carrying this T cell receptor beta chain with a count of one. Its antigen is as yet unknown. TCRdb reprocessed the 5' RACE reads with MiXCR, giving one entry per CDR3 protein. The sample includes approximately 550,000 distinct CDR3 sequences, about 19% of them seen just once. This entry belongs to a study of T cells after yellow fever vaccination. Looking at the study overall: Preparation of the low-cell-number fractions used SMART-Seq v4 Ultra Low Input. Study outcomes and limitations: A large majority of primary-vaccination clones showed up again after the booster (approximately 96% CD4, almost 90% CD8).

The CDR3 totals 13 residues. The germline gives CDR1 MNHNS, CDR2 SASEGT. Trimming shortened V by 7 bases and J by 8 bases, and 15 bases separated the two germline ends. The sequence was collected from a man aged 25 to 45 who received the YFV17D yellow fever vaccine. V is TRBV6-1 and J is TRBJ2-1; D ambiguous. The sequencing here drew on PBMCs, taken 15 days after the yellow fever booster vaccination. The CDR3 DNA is TGTGCCAGCACCACGGGCAGTCCGGATGAGCAGTTCTTC. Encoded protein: CASTTGSPDEQFF.